Listed below are T cell receptor beta chains from one sample, sequenced in a study of blood T cell repertoires in COVID-19. The method was immunoSEQ multiplex PCR; TCRdb's version includes in-frame clones alone and lacks a portion of them. The sample consists of about 310,000 clones, roughly 90% of them appearing once. What was sequenced was PBMCs or T cells enriched from blood (not recorded which). The origin of the receptors is a woman in her forties who had recovered from COVID-19. Both conserved end residues are part of each CDR3. Size values are once, few and many counts, or a class for expanded clones, and some rows have none.

TRBV4-3	15	.	TRBJ2-7	CASSQDRQAPLEQYF
TRBV13	16	.	TRBJ1-6	CASRDEKGQLNSPLHF
TRBV18	16	.	TRBJ1-6	CASSPPSSSYNSPLHF
TRBV24-1	11	.	TRBJ2-7	CATQVRVEQYF
TRBV3-1/TRBV3-2	16	.	TRBJ2-2	CASSHLQGARTGELFF
TRBV11-2	15	.	TRBJ2-2	CASSSLAGYGGELFF
TRBV2	11	.	TRBJ1-1	CASRMTAGAFF
TRBV5-1	15	once	TRBJ2-3	CASSPSGESTDTQYF
TRBV11-3	14	once	TRBJ2-7	CASSLRGKRVEQYF
TRBV19	16	.	TRBJ2-1	CASSTGGTLRINEQFF
TRBV27	13	.	TRBJ1-5	CASRLTGNQPQHF
TRBV7-9	13	.	TRBJ1-3	CASSASSGNTIYF
TRBV28	13	.	TRBJ1-5	CASSLKRNQPQHF
TRBV5-1	16	once	TRBJ2-3	CASSSGQAGSTDTQYF
TRBV30	13	once	TRBJ1-5	CAWSGGSNQPQHF
TRBV4-2	14	.	TRBJ1-5	CASSADRFNQPQHF
TRBV28	12	.	TRBJ2-7	CASSLLEYEQYF
TRBV25-1	12	.	TRBJ1-2	CASSALDSSYTF